These T cell receptor beta chains were read from a single sample in a study of identical twins. Each CDR3 protein gets one entry after TCRdb re-called the 5' RACE reads with MiXCR. The profile shows approximately 670,000 distinct CDR3 sequences, approximately 6.1% of them singletons. Source material: naive T cells sorted from blood. The receptors were gathered from a man younger than 35 in good health. Each CDR3 is given with its conserved first and last residue. A D gene is named only where the DNA matches it firmly. Clone size is shown for a subset of rows, as once, few, many or a class of expanded clone.

size: many
D: -
length: 13
J: TRBJ1-2
V: TRBV4-3
DNA: TGCGCCAGCAGCCAAGTGGGAGCCCCTGGCTACACCTTC
CDR3: CASSQVGAPGYTF

size: many
D: -
length: 15
J: TRBJ2-3
V: TRBV7-3
DNA: TGTGCCAGCAGCTTAGCCCCAGGGGGCACAGATACGCAGTATTTT
CDR3: CASSLAPGGTDTQYF

size: -
D: -
length: 15
J: TRBJ1-1
V: TRBV4-2
DNA: TGTGCCAGCAGCCAAGACGCAGGGGTGAACACTGAAGCTTTCTTT
CDR3: CASSQDAGVNTEAFF

size: many
D: -
length: 16
J: TRBJ2-1
V: TRBV4-3
DNA: TGCGCCAGCAGCCAAGATGGGAGCGGCTCCTACAATGAGCAGTTCTTC
CDR3: CASSQDGSGSYNEQFF

size: many
D: -
length: 17
J: TRBJ2-1
V: TRBV24-1
DNA: TGTGCCACCAGTGACCCGGGGGGCGGCTGGCCCTACAATGAGCAGTTCTTC
CDR3: CATSDPGGGWPYNEQFF

size: many
D: -
length: 14
J: TRBJ1-5
V: TRBV10-3
DNA: TGTGCCATCAGTGAGTCTGACGGCATCGTACCCCAGCATTTT
CDR3: CAISESDGIVPQHF

size: -
D: TRBD1
length: 15
J: TRBJ1-5
V: TRBV12-3/TRBV12-4
DNA: TGTGCCAGCAGTCAACAGGGGCGAAGCAATCAGCCCCAGCATTTT
CDR3: CASSQQGRSNQPQHF

size: few
D: TRBD1
length: 15
J: TRBJ2-7
V: TRBV19
DNA: TGTGCCAGTAGCGGTAACAGGGGGCTTCGTAACGAGCAGTACTTC
CDR3: CASSGNRGLRNEQYF

size: many
D: TRBD1
length: 13
J: TRBJ2-1
V: TRBV29-1
DNA: TGCAGCGCCGGACTTAAACAGGGGGACGAGCAGTTCTTC
CDR3: CSAGLKQGDEQFF

size: -
D: -
length: 13
J: TRBJ1-4
V: TRBV30
DNA: TGTGCCTGGAGTTTAGGCAGCAATGAAAAACTGTTTTTT
CDR3: CAWSLGSNEKLFF

size: many
D: -
length: 13
J: TRBJ2-1
V: TRBV6-5
DNA: TGTGCCAGCAGTTACTCTGCCGACAATGAGCAGTTCTTC
CDR3: CASSYSADNEQFF

size: few
D: -
length: 13
J: TRBJ2-7
V: TRBV28
DNA: TGTGCCAGCGGATACAGGGCGCACTACGAGCAGTACTTC
CDR3: CASGYRAHYEQYF

size: -
D: -
length: 15
J: TRBJ2-1
V: TRBV19
DNA: TGTGCCAGTAGTGATGCGGGAAACTCCTACAATGAGCAGTTCTTC
CDR3: CASSDAGNSYNEQFF

size: many
D: TRBD1
length: 16
J: TRBJ1-2
V: TRBV5-1
DNA: TGCGCCAGCAGCTTGGCCGGGACAGGGGTTAACTATGGCTACACCTTC
CDR3: CASSLAGTGVNYGYTF

size: -
D: -
length: 16
J: TRBJ1-4
V: TRBV6-1
DNA: TGTGCCAGCAGAGTTTCCGGGATGTGGCCTAATGAAAAACTGTTTTTT
CDR3: CASRVSGMWPNEKLFF

size: few
D: TRBD2
length: 14
J: TRBJ2-5
V: TRBV20-1
DNA: TGCAGTGCTAGTCCTCCTAGCGGGAGCCAGACCCAGTACTTC
CDR3: CSASPPSGSQTQYF

size: -
D: TRBD1
length: 14
J: TRBJ2-5
V: TRBV11-2
DNA: TGTGCCAGCAGCACCTCAGGGGGCCAAGAGACCCAGTACTTC
CDR3: CASSTSGGQETQYF

size: many
D: TRBD2
length: 16
J: TRBJ2-5
V: TRBV15
DNA: TGTGCCACCAGCAGAGATTTGGGGAGGGCCGGAGAGACCCAGTACTTC
CDR3: CATSRDLGRAGETQYF

size: many
D: -
length: 13
J: TRBJ2-7
V: TRBV6-5
DNA: TGTGCCAGCAGTTACTTTCAGGGGTACGAGCAGTACTTC
CDR3: CASSYFQGYEQYF

size: few
D: -
length: 17
J: TRBJ2-4
V: TRBV14
DNA: TGTGCCAGCAGCCAAGGCGGGGATGAGTTAGTCAAAAACATTCAGTACTTC
CDR3: CASSQGGDELVKNIQYF

size: few
D: TRBD1
length: 17
J: TRBJ2-2
V: TRBV12-3/TRBV12-4
DNA: TGTGCCAGCAGTTTAGCTTTGGGACAGGGGACCCCCGGGGAGCTGTTTTTT
CDR3: CASSLALGQGTPGELFF

size: many
D: -
length: 18
J: TRBJ2-7
V: TRBV20-1
DNA: TGCAGTGCCCCTGTTCTCGTCGGGTCGAGACCGCCCATCTACGAGCAGTACTTC
CDR3: CSAPVLVGSRPPIYEQYF

size: -
D: TRBD2
length: 16
J: TRBJ2-3
V: TRBV18
DNA: TGTGCCAGCTCACCCTGGTCGGGAGGGCCCCCAGATACGCAGTATTTT
CDR3: CASSPWSGGPPDTQYF

size: few
D: -
length: 12
J: TRBJ2-2
V: TRBV30
DNA: TGTGCCTGGAGTCCCCTCACCGGGGAGCTGTTTTTT
CDR3: CAWSPLTGELFF

size: many
D: TRBD2
length: 16
J: TRBJ2-1
V: TRBV4-3
DNA: TGCGCCAGCAGCCCATTAGGCCTAGCGGAAGTTAATGAGCAGTTCTTC
CDR3: CASSPLGLAEVNEQFF

size: many
D: TRBD2
length: 16
J: TRBJ2-1
V: TRBV24-1
DNA: TGTGCCACCAGTGTCCGACGGACTAGCTTAGACAATGAGCAGTTCTTC
CDR3: CATSVRRTSLDNEQFF

size: few
D: TRBD2
length: 16
J: TRBJ2-1
V: TRBV7-9
DNA: TGTGCCAGCAGCTTGGGTGGCGGACTAGCGGGCACTGAGCAGTTCTTC
CDR3: CASSLGGGLAGTEQFF

size: many
D: TRBD2
length: 18
J: TRBJ2-1
V: TRBV10-3
DNA: TGTGCCATCAGTGATGGGACTAGCGGGAGTCCGCCGGGGAATGAGCAGTTCTTC
CDR3: CAISDGTSGSPPGNEQFF

size: few
D: -
length: 14
J: TRBJ2-1
V: TRBV27
DNA: TGTGCCAGCATCAGCGCTTTGGGTTACAATGAGCAGTTCTTC
CDR3: CASISALGYNEQFF

size: many
D: TRBD2
length: 15
J: TRBJ2-3
V: TRBV7-9
DNA: TGTGCCAGCAGCTACGGACTAGCTGGAACAGATACGCAGTATTTT
CDR3: CASSYGLAGTDTQYF

size: many
D: TRBD2
length: 17
J: TRBJ2-2
V: TRBV20-1
DNA: TGCAGTGCCCCACCCTCTCCCTCGGGAGGGAACACCGGGGAGCTGTTTTTT
CDR3: CSAPPSPSGGNTGELFF

size: few
D: TRBD1
length: 14
J: TRBJ1-1
V: TRBV11-2
DNA: TGTGCCAGCAGCTGGGACAGACGAAACACTGAAGCTTTCTTT
CDR3: CASSWDRRNTEAFF

size: many
D: TRBD2
length: 21
J: TRBJ2-3
V: TRBV10-2
DNA: TGCGCCAGCAGTGAAAGTGGCGTAGGGACTAGCGGGAGGGCCGGGACAGATACGCAGTATTTT
CDR3: CASSESGVGTSGRAGTDTQYF

size: few
D: TRBD2
length: 15
J: TRBJ2-5
V: TRBV5-5
DNA: TGTGCCAGCAGCCTCGGGCCAGCGGGGCGAGAGACCCAGTACTTC
CDR3: CASSLGPAGRETQYF

size: few
D: TRBD1
length: 15
J: TRBJ2-2
V: TRBV11-2
DNA: TGTTCCAGCAGGAAGGGACAGTCGAACACCGGGGAGCTGTTTTTT
CDR3: CSSRKGQSNTGELFF

size: many
D: -
length: 11
J: TRBJ2-3
V: TRBV6-6
DNA: TGTGCCAGCAAGTTTCTGGATACGCAGTATTTT
CDR3: CASKFLDTQYF

size: -
D: TRBD1
length: 14
J: TRBJ2-1
V: TRBV25-1
DNA: TGTGCCAGCAGGGCGGACAGGGACTTGTATGAGCAGTTCTTC
CDR3: CASRADRDLYEQFF

size: many
D: -
length: 16
J: TRBJ2-7
V: TRBV29-1
DNA: TGCAGCGTTGAAATCCCAGTGTGGTTGCGGGGTGGGGAGCAGTACTTC
CDR3: CSVEIPVWLRGGEQYF

size: many
D: TRBD2
length: 15
J: TRBJ2-1
V: TRBV12-3/TRBV12-4
DNA: TGTGCCAGCAGTTTAGGGGTAGCGGGGGACAATGAGCAGTTCTTC
CDR3: CASSLGVAGDNEQFF

size: many
D: -
length: 12
J: TRBJ2-1
V: TRBV28
DNA: TGTGCCAGCAACCCACACCCCCATGAGCAGTTCTTC
CDR3: CASNPHPHEQFF

size: -
D: -
length: 15
J: TRBJ2-2
V: TRBV2
DNA: TGTGCCAGCAGTCCTTGGGACATTAACACCGGGGAGCTGTTTTTT
CDR3: CASSPWDINTGELFF

size: few
D: -
length: 16
J: TRBJ1-1
V: TRBV12-5
DNA: TGTGCTAGTGGTTTCTTGGCGGGGACGACGAACACTGAAGCTTTCTTT
CDR3: CASGFLAGTTNTEAFF

size: -
D: TRBD2
length: 14
J: TRBJ2-1
V: TRBV7-8
DNA: TGTGCCAGCAGCCAGAGGACTAGCGGGTATGAGCAGTTCTTC
CDR3: CASSQRTSGYEQFF

size: few
D: -
length: 16
J: TRBJ2-5
V: TRBV4-1
DNA: TGCGCCAGCAGCCAAGATCAGCAGGGCTTACCGGAGACCCAGTACTTC
CDR3: CASSQDQQGLPETQYF

size: many
D: TRBD2
length: 15
J: TRBJ2-5
V: TRBV12-3/TRBV12-4
DNA: TGTGCCAGCAGATTAGCGGGGGGCAGTCAAGAGACCCAGTACTTC
CDR3: CASRLAGGSQETQYF

size: few
D: -
length: 15
J: TRBJ2-2
V: TRBV28
DNA: TGTGCCAGCAGTTTAGGCGGGATGGGCACCGGGGAGCTGTTTTTT
CDR3: CASSLGGMGTGELFF